This passage covers 32 T cell receptor beta chains from one sample sequenced in a study of shared clonotypes between healthy human individuals. TCRdb keeps only in-frame clones here, not all; method: immunoSEQ multiplex PCR. The sample lists 2 million to 2.5 million clones; under 97% were seen once. The material sequenced was naive CD4+ T cells sorted from blood. The subset here: CD45RA+ positively selected. The source of these receptors is a man between 18 and 29 years old in good health.

This clone has just one count. The chain links TRBV28 to TRBJ1-3; possible D gene TRBD1, 6 bases. CDR1 and CDR2 (germline): MDHEN, SYDVKM. Trimming shortened V by 8 bases and J by 0 bases, and 11 bases separated the two germline ends. The CDR3 extends over 14 amino acids. CDR3 nucleotide sequence: TGTGCCAGCCACAGGGCCCCCTCTGGAAACACCATATATTTT. Its translation: CASHRAPSGNTIYF. Full variable domain (rest looked up from reference TRBV28 and TRBJ1-3): DVKVTQSSRYLVKRTGEKVFLECVQDMDHENMFWYRQDPGLGLRLIYFSYDVKMKEKGDIPEGYSVSREKKERFSLILESASTNQTSMYLCASHRAPSGNTIYFGEGSWLTVV.

In this sample, this clone turned up once. CDR3 loop: CAWSVGRYNYGYTF. Here the CDR3 DNA reads TGTGCCTGGAGTGTTGGGAGGTATAACTATGGCTACACCTTC. The chain employs TRBV30 and TRBJ1-2; no clear D gene. Germline V gene data show CDR1 as GTSNPN and CDR2 as SVGIG (reference sequence). Between the trimmed V and J ends, which lost 0 bases and 1 base, there was a span of 9 bases. The CDR3 loop spans 14 amino acids. The full variable domain, rest sourced from reference TRBV30 and TRBJ1-2, is SQTIHQWPATLVQPVGSPLSLECTVEGTSNPNLYWYRQAAGRGLQLLFYSVGIGQISSEVPQNLSASRPQDRQFILSSKKLLLSDSGFYLCAWSVGRYNYGYTFGSGTRLTVV.

Only one count was recorded for this clone. This rearrangement joins TRBV19 to TRBJ2-5, with TRBD1 identical over 7 bases. Germline CDR1 and CDR2: LNHDA and SQIVND (reference sequence). With V trimmed by 10 bases and J by 1 base, 9 bases remained unmatched. The CDR3 sequence is 14 residues long. As DNA, the CDR3 is TGTGCCACCTCACAGGGGTGGAGCCAAGAGACCCAGTACTTC. It codes for CATSQGWSQETQYF.

Written as DNA, the CDR3 is TGTGCCTCGAACGTGGTTCCCTACGAGCAGTACTTC. It codes for CASNVVPYEQYF. The chain couples TRBV30 to TRBJ2-7; D is unclear. V gave up 7 bases and J gave up 2 bases, with 12 bases separating them. Germline V gene lookup returns CDR1 GTSNPN and CDR2 SVGIG (reference sequence). The CDR3 sequence is 12 residues long.

Points on this clone: The identical CDR3 is also encoded by other nucleotide sequences in the sample. This chain links TRBV5-1 with TRBJ2-3; TRBD2 matches 7 bases. The CDR3 has 16 amino acids. The germline V gene has CDR1 SGHRS and CDR2 YFSETQ. V lost 0 bases and J lost 1; bases outside the gene matches: 5. The CDR3 is CASSLAPSGGTDTQYF. The DNA for the CDR3 is TGCGCCAGCAGCTTGGCTCCTAGCGGCGGCACAGATACGCAGTATTTT.

A note on this clone: Additional DNA sequences in this sample encode the identical CDR3. The V and J genes are TRBV15 and TRBJ1-2, with D hard to call. Trimming took 0 bases from V and 2 from J, leaving 1 base between them. The CDR3 is made up of 12 amino acids. The V gene's germline CDR1 is LNHNV and CDR2 YYDKDF (reference sequence). DNA of the CDR3: TGTGCCACCAGCAGAGAGAACTATGGCTACACCTTC. Its protein is CATSRENYGYTF.

This clone was seen once. This sequence joins TRBV4-3 and TRBJ2-7, with a possible D match to TRBD1 (7 bases). The ends were cut back, 0 bases at V and 2 bases at J, with 20 bases in the middle. Germline V lookup: CDR1 LGHNA, CDR2 YSLEER. This CDR3 region has 18 residues. The CDR3 region has the DNA TGCGCCAGCAGCCAAGAAGAGGTCCAGCAGGGGGGTCCCTACGAGCAGTACTTC. This codes for CASSQEEVQQGGPYEQYF.

With regard to this clone: The same CDR3 also results from other DNA sequences found in this sample. V is TRBV7-2 and J is TRBJ2-7; D is unclear. The V gene's germline CDR1 is SGHTA and CDR2 FQGNSA. CDR3 length: 12 residues. The ends were cut back, 4 bases at V and 4 bases at J, with 8 bases in the middle. CDR3 sequence: CASSSTRYEQYF. The CDR3 DNA is TGTGCCAGCAGCTCGACAAGATACGAGCAGTACTTC.

This clone has a single count. The chain uses TRBV30 and TRBJ2-5; tentatively, D is TRBD1 or TRBD2 (6 bases each). The CDR3 runs 14 residues. Germline CDR1 and CDR2: GTSNPN and SVGIG (reference sequence). V was cut by 1 base and J by 2 bases, with 11 bases left in between. CDR3 region: CAWSEGGSQETQYF. As DNA, the CDR3 is TGTGCCTGGAGTGAGGGGGGCAGTCAAGAGACCCAGTACTTC.

The gene calls are TRBV5-8 and TRBJ2-7, with TRBD1 identical over 9 bases. The V gene's germline CDR1 is SGHTS and CDR2 YDEGEE. The CDR3 loop spans 15 amino acids. After removal of 3 bases from V and 3 bases from J, the junction contained 7 bases not matched to a gene. The DNA of the CDR3 is TGTGCCAGCAGCTCAGGGGACAGGGAGGGCTACGAGCAGTACTTC. Its translation: CASSSGDREGYEQYF.

The count of this clone is one. The chain combines TRBV5-4 with TRBJ2-1; 7 bases align to TRBD2. The germline CDR1 and CDR2 sequences are SGHNT and YYREEE (reference sequence). Trimming removed 2 bases from V and 7 bases from J; junction bases left unmatched: 0. This CDR3 region has 12 residues. The CDR3 nucleotides are TGTGCCAGCAGCTTCGGGGGGAATGAGCAGTTCTTC. It encodes CASSFGGNEQFF.

This clone was counted a single time. The chain joins TRBV10-3 to TRBJ1-1; 10 bases are a match to TRBD1. Trimming at V came to 6 bases and at J to 7 bases, leaving 11 bases not matched to a gene. Germline values: CDR1 ENHRY, CDR2 SYGVKD. The CDR3 covers 15 residues. Here the CDR3 DNA reads TGTGCCATCAGGGACCCGGGACAGGGGAGAGGTGAAGCTTTCTTT. Amino acids: CAIRDPGQGRGEAFF.

This clone was picked up one time. The V gene is TRBV28, the J gene TRBJ1-4, with TRBD1 as a possible D gene (5 bases). There are 13 residues in the CDR3. V gave up 5 bases and J gave up 6 bases, with 10 bases separating them. CDR1 MDHEN and CDR2 SYDVKM come from the germline V gene. This chain's CDR3 is CASSGANDEKLFF. The CDR3 DNA reads as TGTGCCAGCAGTGGGGCAAATGATGAAAAACTGTTTTTT.

The table lists this clone with a few counts. This chain joins TRBV5-4 and TRBJ2-5; the D gene could be TRBD1 or TRBD2 (5 bases each). The length of the CDR3 is 11 residues. CDR1 is SGHNT and CDR2 is YYREEE in the germline V gene (reference sequence). V was shortened by 3 bases and J by 5 bases, with 5 bases between the two germline ends. The CDR3 loop is CASSWGETQYF. The CDR3 DNA is TGTGCCAGCAGCTGGGGGGAGACCCAGTACTTC.

The genes are TRBV7-8 and TRBJ1-1; D is unresolved. The CDR3 has 12 amino acids. V lost 4 bases to trimming and J lost 4 bases, with 7 bases between them. Germline V gene data show CDR1 as SGHVS and CDR2 as FQNEAQ. The CDR3 DNA sequence: TGTGCCAGCAGCTCAGTCGGCACTGAAGCTTTCTTT. The encoded protein is CASSSVGTEAFF.

To note about this clone: The junction differs from germline at one of its ends, possibly a read error. The chain combines TRBV6-6 with TRBJ2-1; 10 nucleotides align to TRBD2. Germline V lookup: CDR1 MNHNY, CDR2 SVGAGI (reference sequence). The CDR3 is 12 residues long. The CDR3 DNA sequence: TGTGCCAGCAGTTCTAGACTAGCGGGCACGGTCTTC. Translating it yields CASSSRLAGTVF.

The chain uses TRBV27 and TRBJ2-2; D is perhaps TRBD1 or TRBD2 (6 bases each). The CDR3 totals 14 residues. V was pared by 3 bases and J by 9 bases, with 14 bases between. The germline V gene has CDR1 MNHEY and CDR2 SMNVEV (reference sequence). CDR3 loop: CASSFSGGHRELFF. CDR3 nucleotides: TGTGCCAGCAGTTTCTCCGGGGGCCATAGGGAGCTGTTTTTT.

V and J are TRBV6-5 and TRBJ2-7; D might be TRBD2 (6 bases). The CDR3 loop spans 13 amino acids. Germline CDR1 MNHEY, CDR2 SVGAGI. Trimming took 8 bases from V and 6 from J, leaving 17 bases between them. The CDR3 DNA sequence: TGTGCCAGCCGGAGGGGTTCGCAAGGCGAGCAGTACTTC. It is translated as CASRRGSQGEQYF.

The chain links TRBV4-2 to TRBJ1-1; 8 bases are shared with TRBD1. Germline V lookup: CDR1 LGHNA, CDR2 YNFKEQ. The length of the CDR3 is 15 residues. Trimming took 2 bases from V and 3 from J; bases not matched to a gene: 5. For the CDR3, the DNA is TGTGCCAGCAGCCAACCGGACAGGGATTACACTGAAGCTTTCTTT. Translation: CASSQPDRDYTEAFF.

V gene TRBV7-2 combines with J gene TRBJ2-2, with 7 bases matching TRBD1. This CDR3 has 15 residues. The germline CDR1 and CDR2 sequences are SGHTA and FQGNSA. V lost 5 bases, J lost 1 base, and 4 bases stayed unmatched. This CDR3 reads CASSPQGLNTGELFF. The CDR3 DNA reads as TGTGCCAGCAGCCCACAGGGGCTGAACACCGGGGAGCTGTTTTTT.

This sequence joins TRBV19 and TRBJ1-1; maybe TRBD1 (5 bases). CDR1 LNHDA and CDR2 SQIVND come from the germline V gene (reference sequence). Deletions cut 0 bases from V and 11 bases from J, with 10 bases between. This CDR3 is 12 amino acids long. Written as DNA, the CDR3 is TGTGCCAGTAGTATAGAAACCCGACAGGCTTTCTTT. This codes for CASSIETRQAFF.

The CDR3 is CASSSSPTNEKLFF. DNA for the CDR3: TGCGCCAGCAGCTCCAGCCCAACTAATGAAAAACTGTTTTTT. The chain uses TRBV5-1 and TRBJ1-4; D is ambiguous. Per the germline V gene, CDR1 is SGHRS and CDR2 is YFSETQ. This CDR3 has 14 residues. The ends were cut back, 3 bases at V and 0 bases at J, with 6 bases in the middle. The full variable domain, completed using reference TRBV5-1 and TRBJ1-4, is KAGVTQTPRYLIKTRGQQVTLSCSPISGHRSVSWYQQTPGQGLQFLFEYFSETQRNKGNFPGRFSGRQFSNSRSEMNVSTLELGDSALYLCASSSSPTNEKLFFGSGTQLSVL.

This clone came up a few times. The J gene is TRBJ1-1, the V gene TRBV2; TRBD1 might be the D (5 bases). The germline CDR1 and CDR2 sequences are SNHLY and FYNNEI. V was pared by 4 bases and J by 10 bases, with 13 bases between. This CDR3 is built from 12 residues. DNA of the CDR3: TGTGCCAGCAGTGTAGGAGACAGAGGAGCTTTCTTT. Its translation is CASSVGDRGAFF. Drawing the rest from reference TRBV2 and TRBJ1-1, the complete variable domain is EPEVTQTPSHQVTQMGQEVILRCVPISNHLYFYWYRQILGQKVEFLVSFYNNEISEKSEIFDDQFSVERPDGSNFTLKIRSTKLEDSAMYFCASSVGDRGAFFGQGTRLTVV.

The V and J genes are TRBV10-3 and TRBJ2-1, with a weak D call TRBD1 (6 bases). V gave up 2 bases and J gave up 8 bases, with 13 bases separating them. The CDR3 runs 14 residues. The germline V gene encodes CDR1 ENHRY and CDR2 SYGVKD. DNA for the CDR3: TGTGCCATCAGTGAGAGATGGGGGCCCGATGAGCAGTTCTTC. It translates to CAISERWGPDEQFF.

V gene TRBV18 combines with J gene TRBJ1-1; weak D call: TRBD1 (6 bases). Germline lookup yields CDR1 KGHSH and CDR2 LQKENI. This CDR3 is 14 amino acids long. The V end was cut by 3 bases, the J end by 4 bases, with 12 bases between. The CDR3 bases are TGTGCCAGCTCACCCAAGTCAGGGGCCACTGAAGCTTTCTTT. As protein: CASSPKSGATEAFF.

A word on this clone: The sample has other DNA sequences that encode this CDR3 too. The chain is built from TRBV19 and TRBJ2-5, with a possible D match to TRBD2 (6 bases). The CDR3 contains 12 residues. Germline V gives CDR1 LNHDA, CDR2 SQIVND (reference sequence). Trimming pared 6 bases from V and 4 bases from J, leaving 9 bases between. In DNA, the CDR3 is TGTGCCAGTAGCGGGGGAAGAGAGACCCAGTACTTC. Its protein product is CASSGGRETQYF.

The J gene is TRBJ2-5, the V gene TRBV7-9; D is possibly TRBD1 or TRBD2 (5 bases each). The germline V gene encodes CDR1 SEHNR and CDR2 FQNEAQ (reference sequence). V gave up 7 bases and J gave up 0 bases, with 12 bases separating them. The CDR3 contains 14 residues. The chain's CDR3 is CASIPRGHQETQYF. For the CDR3, the DNA is TGTGCCAGCATCCCTAGGGGACACCAAGAGACCCAGTACTTC.

Of note for this clone: Other nucleotide sequences from this sample produce the same CDR3. CDR3 sequence (DNA): TGCGCCAGCAGCCAAAACAGGGGCCAAGAGACCCAGTACTTC. Amino acids: CASSQNRGQETQYF. The chain carries TRBV4-3 and TRBJ2-5; 7 bases fit TRBD1. Germline trimming cut 2 bases from V and 1 base from J; bases unmatched to any gene: 1. Germline V gene data show CDR1 as LGHNA and CDR2 as YSLEER. There are 14 residues in the CDR3.

V usage is TRBV28 and J usage is TRBJ2-2; D is unresolved. V was cut by 4 bases and J by 4 bases, with 13 bases left in between. The CDR3 has 15 residues. Germline assignment: CDR1 MDHEN and CDR2 SYDVKM. Here the CDR3 DNA reads TGTGCCAGCAGTTCCCCCCCTGGCACCACCGGGGAGCTGTTTTTT. Amino acid sequence: CASSSPPGTTGELFF.

This clone was detected only once. Additional DNA sequences in this sample encode the identical CDR3. The chain recombines TRBV5-4 with TRBJ2-7; D perhaps matches TRBD1 (6 bases). The CDR3 has 14 residues. V lost 0 bases to trimming and J lost 4 bases, with 11 bases between them. Germline V gives CDR1 SGHNT, CDR2 YYREEE (reference sequence). The CDR3 DNA reads as TGTGCCAGCAGCTTGGGTGGGGGCCTTTACGAGCAGTACTTC. This codes for CASSLGGGLYEQYF. The variable domain in full, with the rest retrieved from reference TRBV5-4 and TRBJ2-7, is ETGVTQSPTHLIKTRGQQVTLRCSSQSGHNTVSWYQQALGQGPQFIFQYYREEENGRGNFPPRFSGLQFPNYSSELNVNALELDDSALYLCASSLGGGLYEQYFGPGTRLTVT.

This clone was counted once. V is TRBV14 and J is TRBJ1-1; the D is unclear. V lost 1 base and J lost 6, with 15 bases in between. Germline V CDR1 and CDR2: SGHDN, FVKESK. The CDR3 sequence is 15 residues long. DNA of the CDR3: TGTGCCAGCAGCCAAGCCCTAGTGAGCGTCGCTGAAGCTTTCTTT. It codes for CASSQALVSVAEAFF. Complete variable domain (other parts from reference TRBV14 and TRBJ1-1): EAGVTQFPSHSVIEKGQTVTLRCDPISGHDNLYWYRRVMGKEIKFLLHFVKESKQDESGMPNNRFLAERTGGTYSTLKVQPAELEDSGVYFCASSQALVSVAEAFFGQGTRLTVV.

CDR3 residues: CASSGTGGVYEQYF. The CDR3 nucleotides read TGTGCCAGTAGTGGGACAGGGGGCGTCTACGAGCAGTACTTC. V usage is TRBV19 and J usage is TRBJ2-7; TRBD1 matches at 12 bases. The CDR3 length is 14 residues. Trimming took 5 bases from V and 3 from J; bases not matched to a gene: 2. Germline V CDR1 and CDR2: LNHDA, SQIVND (reference sequence).